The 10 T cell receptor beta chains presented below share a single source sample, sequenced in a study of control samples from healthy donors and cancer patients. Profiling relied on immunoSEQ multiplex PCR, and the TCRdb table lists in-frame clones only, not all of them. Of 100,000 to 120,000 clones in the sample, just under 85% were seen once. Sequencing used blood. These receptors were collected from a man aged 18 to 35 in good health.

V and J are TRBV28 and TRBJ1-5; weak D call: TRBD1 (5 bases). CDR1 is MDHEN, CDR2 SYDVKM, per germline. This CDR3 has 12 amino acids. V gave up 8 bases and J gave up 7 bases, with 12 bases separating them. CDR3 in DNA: TGTGCCAGCCAGGGTATCGGGCAGCCCCAGCATTTT. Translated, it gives CASQGIGQPQHF.

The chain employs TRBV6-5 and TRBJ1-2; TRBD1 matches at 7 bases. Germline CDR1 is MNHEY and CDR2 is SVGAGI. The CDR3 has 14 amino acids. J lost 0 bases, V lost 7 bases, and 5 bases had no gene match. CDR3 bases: TGTGCCAGCAAGGGACAGAATGCTAACTATGGCTACACCTTC. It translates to CASKGQNANYGYTF.

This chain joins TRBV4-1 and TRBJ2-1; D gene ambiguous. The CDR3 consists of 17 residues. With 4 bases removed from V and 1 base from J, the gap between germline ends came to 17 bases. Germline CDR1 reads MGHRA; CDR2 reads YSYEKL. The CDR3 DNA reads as TGCGCCAGCAGCCCCCAGGTGGGCCATCCTTCCTACAATGAGCAGTTCTTC. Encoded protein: CASSPQVGHPSYNEQFF.

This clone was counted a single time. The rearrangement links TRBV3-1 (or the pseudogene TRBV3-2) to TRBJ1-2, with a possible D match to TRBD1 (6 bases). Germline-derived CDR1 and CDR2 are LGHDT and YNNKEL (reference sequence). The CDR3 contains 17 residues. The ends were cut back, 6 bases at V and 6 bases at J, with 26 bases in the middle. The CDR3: CASSPTGKSYISDGYTF. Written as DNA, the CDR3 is TGTGCCAGCAGTCCAACAGGGAAGAGCTATATTTCTGATGGCTACACCTTC.

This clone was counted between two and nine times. The CDR3 nucleotides read TGTGCCAGCAGCTTCGGCTACGAGCAGTACTTC. Translation gives CASSFGYEQYF. The rearrangement uses TRBV6-2 or TRBV6-3 and TRBJ2-7, with no clear D. The CDR3 sequence is 11 residues long. Germline CDR1 is MNHEY and CDR2 is SVGEGT. V lost 6 bases and J 3 bases, leaving 6 bases between the germline ends.

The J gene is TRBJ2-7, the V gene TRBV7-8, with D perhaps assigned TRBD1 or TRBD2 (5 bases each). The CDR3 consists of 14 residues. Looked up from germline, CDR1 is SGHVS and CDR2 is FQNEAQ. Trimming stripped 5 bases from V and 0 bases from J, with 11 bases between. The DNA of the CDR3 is TGTGCCAGCAGCCCTCCCGGGACCTCCTACGAGCAGTACTTC. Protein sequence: CASSPPGTSYEQYF.

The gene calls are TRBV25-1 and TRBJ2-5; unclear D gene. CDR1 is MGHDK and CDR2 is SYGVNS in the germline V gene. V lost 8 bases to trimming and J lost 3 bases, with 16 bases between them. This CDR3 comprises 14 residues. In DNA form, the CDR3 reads TGTGCCAGCCGCGACGGCCCATCGGAAGAGACCCAGTACTTC. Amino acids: CASRDGPSEETQYF.

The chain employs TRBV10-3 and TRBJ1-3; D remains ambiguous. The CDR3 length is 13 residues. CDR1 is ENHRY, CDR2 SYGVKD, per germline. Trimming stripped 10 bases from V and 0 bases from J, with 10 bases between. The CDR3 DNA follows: TGTGCCACCCAAAGTGGCTCTGGAAACACCATATATTTT. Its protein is CATQSGSGNTIYF.

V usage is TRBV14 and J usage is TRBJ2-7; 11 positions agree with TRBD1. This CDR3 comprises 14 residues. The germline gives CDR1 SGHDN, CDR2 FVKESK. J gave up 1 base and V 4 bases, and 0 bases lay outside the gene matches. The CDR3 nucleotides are TGTGCCAGCAGCCGGGACAGGGGGTCCTACGAGCAGTACTTC. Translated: CASSRDRGSYEQYF.

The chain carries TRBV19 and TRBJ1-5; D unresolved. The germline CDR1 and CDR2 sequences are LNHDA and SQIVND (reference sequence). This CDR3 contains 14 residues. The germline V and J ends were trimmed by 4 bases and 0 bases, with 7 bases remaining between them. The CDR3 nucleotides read TGTGCCAGTAGTAGCAGAACTAGCAATCAGCCCCAGCATTTT. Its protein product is CASSSRTSNQPQHF.